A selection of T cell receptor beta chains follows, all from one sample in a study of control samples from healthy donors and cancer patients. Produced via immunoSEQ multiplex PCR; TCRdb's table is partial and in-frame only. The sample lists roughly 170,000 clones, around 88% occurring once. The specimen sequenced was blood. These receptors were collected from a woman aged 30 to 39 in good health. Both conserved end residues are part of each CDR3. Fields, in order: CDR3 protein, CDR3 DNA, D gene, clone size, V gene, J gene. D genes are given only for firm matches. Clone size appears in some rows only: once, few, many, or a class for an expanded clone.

CDR3aa: CASSSQGRATQYF
CDR3nt: TGTGCCAGCAGTTCTCAGGGTAGAGCGACCCAGTACTTC
d_gene: -
abundance: -
v_gene: TRBV28
j_gene: TRBJ2-5

CDR3aa: CAGWGTPPGPDTQYF
CDR3nt: TGTGCCGGGTGGGGGACGCCCCCGGGTCCAGATACGCAGTATTTT
d_gene: -
abundance: -
v_gene: TRBV6-4
j_gene: TRBJ2-3

CDR3aa: CASRQTSGGANEQFF
CDR3nt: TGCGCCAGCAGACAGACTAGCGGGGGGGCGAATGAGCAGTTCTTC
d_gene: TRBD2
abundance: -
v_gene: TRBV5-1
j_gene: TRBJ2-1

CDR3aa: CASSLGPTDYGYTF
CDR3nt: TGTGCCAGCTCCCTAGGTCCGACAGACTATGGCTACACCTTC
d_gene: -
abundance: -
v_gene: TRBV18
j_gene: TRBJ1-2

CDR3aa: CAWSVRFLNTEAFF
CDR3nt: TGTGCCTGGAGTGTAAGGTTTTTGAACACTGAAGCTTTCTTT
d_gene: -
abundance: -
v_gene: TRBV30
j_gene: TRBJ1-1

CDR3aa: CATSGLRGEGGDDGYTF
CDR3nt: TGTGCCACCAGTGGTCTCCGGGGGGAGGGCGGTGACGATGGCTACACCTTC
d_gene: -
abundance: -
v_gene: TRBV24-1
j_gene: TRBJ1-2

CDR3aa: CASSTAGGMNTEALF
CDR3nt: TGCGCCAGCAGCACGGCAGGTGGCATGAACACTGAAGCTCTCTTT
d_gene: -
abundance: once
v_gene: TRBV5-1
j_gene: TRBJ1-1

CDR3aa: CASSPQGSTGELFF
CDR3nt: TGTGCCAGCAGCCCACAGGGTAGCACCGGGGAGCTGTTTTTT
d_gene: -
abundance: -
v_gene: TRBV5-4
j_gene: TRBJ2-2

CDR3aa: CASMMRLEAFF
CDR3nt: TGTGCCAGCATGATGCGGTTGGAAGCTTTCTTT
d_gene: -
abundance: once
v_gene: TRBV6-5
j_gene: TRBJ1-1

CDR3aa: CASSLTGYTEAFF
CDR3nt: TGTGCCAGCAGTTTGACAGGGTACACTGAAGCTTTCTTT
d_gene: TRBD1
abundance: -
v_gene: TRBV5-8
j_gene: TRBJ1-1

CDR3aa: CASSLLGELFF
CDR3nt: TGTGCCAGCAGCTTGCTAGGGGAGCTGTTTTTT
d_gene: -
abundance: -
v_gene: TRBV5-5
j_gene: TRBJ2-2

CDR3aa: CAWGTATGQTGELFF
CDR3nt: TGTGCCTGGGGCACTGCGACAGGCCAAACCGGGGAGCTGTTTTTT
d_gene: -
abundance: -
v_gene: TRBV30
j_gene: TRBJ2-2

CDR3aa: CASSIATGEDYEQYF
CDR3nt: TGTGCCAGTAGTATAGCCACAGGGGAGGACTACGAGCAGTACTTC
d_gene: -
abundance: -
v_gene: TRBV19
j_gene: TRBJ2-7

CDR3aa: CASSVFSNQPQHF
CDR3nt: TGTGCCAGCAGTGTGTTTAGCAATCAGCCCCAGCATTTT
d_gene: -
abundance: once
v_gene: TRBV2
j_gene: TRBJ1-5

CDR3aa: CASSLVSSPDTQYF
CDR3nt: TGTGCCAGCAGCTTAGTGTCATCGCCAGATACGCAGTATTTT
d_gene: -
abundance: -
v_gene: TRBV11-2
j_gene: TRBJ2-3

CDR3aa: CASSSPGQGYNEQFF
CDR3nt: TGTGCCAGCAGTTCCCCGGGACAGGGCTACAATGAGCAGTTCTTC
d_gene: TRBD1
abundance: -
v_gene: TRBV28
j_gene: TRBJ2-1

CDR3aa: CATSDRRYTDTQYF
CDR3nt: TGTGCCACCAGTGATCGGCGTTACACAGATACGCAGTATTTT
d_gene: -
abundance: -
v_gene: TRBV24-1
j_gene: TRBJ2-3

CDR3aa: CASSLRMSGEAFF
CDR3nt: TGTGCCAGCAGTTTAAGGATGTCTGGTGAAGCTTTCTTT
d_gene: -
abundance: -
v_gene: TRBV12-3/TRBV12-4
j_gene: TRBJ1-1

CDR3aa: CASSPGLADLYEQYF
CDR3nt: TGCGCCAGCAGTCCCGGACTAGCGGACCTCTACGAGCAGTACTTC
d_gene: TRBD2
abundance: -
v_gene: TRBV23-1
j_gene: TRBJ2-7

CDR3aa: CASSMTSPVGRPQHF
CDR3nt: TGTGCCAGCAGTATGACGTCTCCCGTAGGCCGGCCCCAGCATTTT
d_gene: -
abundance: -
v_gene: TRBV27
j_gene: TRBJ1-5

CDR3aa: CATSRTVSAKNIQYF
CDR3nt: TGTGCCACCAGCAGAACCGTATCCGCCAAAAACATTCAGTACTTC
d_gene: -
abundance: -
v_gene: TRBV15
j_gene: TRBJ2-4

CDR3aa: CASSIAGGGANEQFF
CDR3nt: TGTGCCAGTAGTATAGCGGGCGGGGGGGCCAATGAGCAGTTCTTC
d_gene: TRBD2
abundance: once
v_gene: TRBV19
j_gene: TRBJ2-1

CDR3aa: CASSSGDDGYTF
CDR3nt: TGTGCCAGTAGTTCAGGGGATGATGGCTACACCTTC
d_gene: -
abundance: -
v_gene: TRBV19
j_gene: TRBJ1-2

CDR3aa: CASSQEGTDNQPQHF
CDR3nt: TGCGCCAGCAGCCAAGAAGGAACAGACAATCAGCCCCAGCATTTT
d_gene: -
abundance: -
v_gene: TRBV4-1
j_gene: TRBJ1-5

CDR3aa: CASSTGRDQGVNTGELFF
CDR3nt: TGTGCCAGCAGCACGGGCCGGGACCAAGGGGTGAACACCGGGGAGCTGTTTTTT
d_gene: -
abundance: -
v_gene: TRBV21-1
j_gene: TRBJ2-2

CDR3aa: CASSPGRETQYF
CDR3nt: TGTGCCAGCAGTCCCGGGAGGGAGACCCAGTACTTC
d_gene: TRBD2
abundance: once
v_gene: TRBV7-2
j_gene: TRBJ2-5

CDR3aa: CASSSGTGDNEQFF
CDR3nt: TGTGCCAGCAGTTCCGGGACAGGTGACAATGAGCAGTTCTTC
d_gene: TRBD1
abundance: -
v_gene: TRBV5-5
j_gene: TRBJ2-1

CDR3aa: CATSAPADTRLAADTQYF
CDR3nt: TGTGCCACCAGTGCGCCCGCGGATACTCGACTAGCTGCAGATACGCAGTATTTT
d_gene: TRBD2
abundance: once
v_gene: TRBV24-1
j_gene: TRBJ2-3

CDR3aa: CASSATWGGFSEPQHF
CDR3nt: TGTGCCAGCAGTGCCACGTGGGGGGGGTTTAGTGAGCCCCAGCATTTT
d_gene: -
abundance: -
v_gene: TRBV6-1
j_gene: TRBJ1-5

CDR3aa: CAIGRDTIYF
CDR3nt: TGTGCCATCGGAAGGGACACCATATATTTT
d_gene: -
abundance: -
v_gene: TRBV28
j_gene: TRBJ1-3

CDR3aa: CASSTQAGQRYGYTF
CDR3nt: TGTGCCAGCAGCACTCAAGCGGGGCAGAGATATGGCTACACCTTC
d_gene: -
abundance: -
v_gene: TRBV7-2
j_gene: TRBJ1-2

CDR3aa: CASSLIGQQDTQYF
CDR3nt: TGTGCCAGCAGCTTAATCGGACAGCAAGATACGCAGTATTTT
d_gene: -
abundance: -
v_gene: TRBV11-3
j_gene: TRBJ2-3

CDR3aa: CASSEGARENEKLFF
CDR3nt: TGTGCCAGCAGTGAGGGGGCACGGGAAAATGAAAAACTGTTTTTT
d_gene: -
abundance: once
v_gene: TRBV2
j_gene: TRBJ1-4